This T cell receptor (beta chain) was documented in a study of cytomegalovirus exposure and HLA in healthy donors. Points from the study as a whole: Common viral pathogens (according to a later analysis) appeared linked to several of the most significant clusters. For TCR beta chains, V- and J-gene trimming was later linked to a missense DCLRE1C variant. Some highly shared sequence variants likely arose as a pipeline artifact.

The CDR3 is 16 residues long. Trimming at V came to 5 bases and at J to 7 bases, leaving 13 bases not matched to a gene. Germline lookup yields CDR1 SEHNR and CDR2 FQNEAQ (reference sequence). For this clone: The antigen is not known.

PCR employed 60 Vbeta and 13 Jbeta primers. Sequenced by immunoSEQ multiplex PCR; TCRdb stores in-frame clones only, minus some. The repertoire holds roughly 110,000 clones, with roughly 80% as singletons. V and J are TRBV7-9 and TRBJ2-3; TRBD2 aligns across 9 bases. Sequences were obtained from PBMCs. This sequence originates from a man aged 45-65 years in good health and CMV-seronegative. CDR3 DNA sequence: TGTGCCAGCAGCCCGGTGGGAGCGGGGGGTTTAAATACGCAGTATTTT. The encoded protein is CASSPVGAGGLNTQYF.